This T cell receptor beta chain was obtained from a study of vaccination effects on CD4 cells after COVID-19. Overall study context: Everyone in the study got two shots of either the BNT162b2 or mRNA-1273 vaccine.

Assay: immunoSEQ multiplex PCR; the TCRdb copy retains only in-frame clones and omits some. The sample contains around 49,000 clones, more than 60% of which appear only once. In regard to this clone: What it binds is unknown.

The junction had 12 bases not matched to a gene; V was cut back by 3 bases and J by 7 bases. Germline V CDR1 and CDR2: MNHNS, SASEGT. There are 16 residues in the CDR3. ViraFEST used viral peptide pools to expand antigen-specific CD4+ T cells before sequencing. An approximately 10-day culture period preceded the isolation of CD4+ T cells. Documented for the person is a PCR-confirmed SARS-CoV-2 infection occurring between March and December 2020. Some 2 million PBMC per well received approximately 10 IU/ml IL-2 and approximately 10 ug/ml peptides in culture. On day 3 and again on day 7, half the medium was replaced with IL-2 medium.

The V gene is TRBV6-1, the J gene TRBJ2-1; 7 bases are a match to TRBD1. Source: CD4+ T cells from PBMCs cultured with a peptide pool, taken before COVID-19 vaccination. The receptor comes from a human donor who had a prior SARS-CoV-2 infection. Here the CDR3 reads CASSDLGQAWGNEQFF. CDR3 DNA: TGTGCCAGCAGTGATCTAGGACAGGCGTGGGGGAATGAGCAGTTCTTC.